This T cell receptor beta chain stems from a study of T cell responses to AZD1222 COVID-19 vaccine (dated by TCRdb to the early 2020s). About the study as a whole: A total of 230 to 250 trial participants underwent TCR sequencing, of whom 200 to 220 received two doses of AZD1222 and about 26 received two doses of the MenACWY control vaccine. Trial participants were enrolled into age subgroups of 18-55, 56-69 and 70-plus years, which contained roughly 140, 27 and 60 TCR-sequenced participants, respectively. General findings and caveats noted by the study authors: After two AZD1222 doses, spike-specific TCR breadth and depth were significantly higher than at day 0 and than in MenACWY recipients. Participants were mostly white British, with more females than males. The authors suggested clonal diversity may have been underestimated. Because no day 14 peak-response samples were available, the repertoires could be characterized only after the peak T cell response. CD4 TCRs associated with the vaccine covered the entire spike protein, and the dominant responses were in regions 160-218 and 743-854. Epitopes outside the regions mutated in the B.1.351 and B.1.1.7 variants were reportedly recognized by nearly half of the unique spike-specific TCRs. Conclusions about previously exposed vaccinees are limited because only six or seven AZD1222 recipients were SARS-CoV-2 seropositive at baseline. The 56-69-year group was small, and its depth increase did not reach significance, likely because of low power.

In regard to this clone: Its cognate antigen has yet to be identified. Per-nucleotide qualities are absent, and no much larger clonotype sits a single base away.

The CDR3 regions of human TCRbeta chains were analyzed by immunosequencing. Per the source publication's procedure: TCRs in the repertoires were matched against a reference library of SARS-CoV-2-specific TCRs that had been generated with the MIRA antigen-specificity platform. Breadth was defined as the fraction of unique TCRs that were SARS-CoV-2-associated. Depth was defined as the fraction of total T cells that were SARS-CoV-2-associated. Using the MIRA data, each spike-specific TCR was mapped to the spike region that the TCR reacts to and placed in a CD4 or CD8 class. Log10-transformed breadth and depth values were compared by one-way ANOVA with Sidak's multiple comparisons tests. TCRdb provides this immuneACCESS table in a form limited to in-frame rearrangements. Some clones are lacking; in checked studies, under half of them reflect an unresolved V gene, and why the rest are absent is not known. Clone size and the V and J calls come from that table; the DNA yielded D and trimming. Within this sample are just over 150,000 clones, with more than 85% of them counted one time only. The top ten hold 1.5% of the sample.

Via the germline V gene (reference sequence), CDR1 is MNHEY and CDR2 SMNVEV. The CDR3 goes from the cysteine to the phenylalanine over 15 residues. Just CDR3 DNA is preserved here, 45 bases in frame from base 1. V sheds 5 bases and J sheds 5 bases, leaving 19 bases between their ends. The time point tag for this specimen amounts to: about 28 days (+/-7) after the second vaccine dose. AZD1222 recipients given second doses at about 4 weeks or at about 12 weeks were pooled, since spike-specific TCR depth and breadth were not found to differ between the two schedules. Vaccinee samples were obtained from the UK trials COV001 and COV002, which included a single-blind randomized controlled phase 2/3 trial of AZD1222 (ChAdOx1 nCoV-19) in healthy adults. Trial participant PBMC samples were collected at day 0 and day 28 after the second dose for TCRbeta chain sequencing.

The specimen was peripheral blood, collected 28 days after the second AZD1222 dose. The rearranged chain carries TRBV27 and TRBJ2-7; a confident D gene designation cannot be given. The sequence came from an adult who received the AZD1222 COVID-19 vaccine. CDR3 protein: CASSPLSGPWDEQYF. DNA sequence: TGTGCCAGCAGTCCCCTATCGGGCCCTTGGGACGAGCAGTACTTC.